Following are 14 T cell receptor beta chains from one sample sequenced in a study of human T cells and chemical hapten exposure. TCRdb reprocessed the RACE reads via MiXCR and lists one record per CDR3 protein. This sample yields 60,000 to 90,000 distinct CDR3 sequences, of which 8.5% to 9.5% are seen a single time; 1.5% to 2% belongs to the top ten. As to time point: healthy volunteer bleed at 6 weeks. Unfractionated whole blood was the source from which total RNA was extracted. The sequencing sample was made of whole blood. The receptors stem from a female donor in good health. Some clones in this sample may be carry-over from other donors' samples.

The J gene is TRBJ2-3, the V gene TRBV20-1, with 12 bases lining up with TRBD2. Germline values: CDR1 DFQATT, CDR2 SNEGSKA (reference sequence). This CDR3 has 18 amino acids. J gave up 6 bases and V 6 bases, and 19 bases lay outside the gene matches. CDR3 protein: CSATGTSGGRLIWDTQYF. CDR3 nucleotide sequence: TGCAGTGCCACCGGTACTAGCGGGGGGCGTCTAATCTGGGATACGCAGTATTTT.

A few counts support this clonotype. The rearrangement joins TRBV12-3 or TRBV12-4 to TRBJ1-3; TRBD1 matches 7 bases. This CDR3 is built from 20 residues. V shed 3 bases and J 0 bases; nucleotides not matched to a gene: 17. The CDR3 here is CASSFISQGSTIFSGNTIYF. The CDR3 DNA follows: TGTGCCAGCAGTTTTATCTCACAGGGGAGCACGATATTCTCTGGAAACACCATATATTTT.

This clonotype was found a few times. The chain links TRBV10-3 to TRBJ2-4; no reliable D call. The CDR3 spans 11 residues. CDR1 is ENHRY, CDR2 SYGVKD, per germline. The V end was cut by 5 bases, the J end by 6 bases, with 5 bases between. CDR3 coding DNA: TGTGCCATCAGTATGGGAAACATTCAGTACTTC. Protein: CAISMGNIQYF.

This clonotype was recorded many times. The V gene is TRBV14, the J gene TRBJ2-1, with D possibly matching TRBD2 (5 bases). Germline loops: CDR1 SGHDN, CDR2 FVKESK. V lost 5 bases to trimming and J lost 10 bases, with 12 bases between them. The CDR3 totals 12 residues. The CDR3 region has the DNA TGTGCCAGCAGCGACACTAGTTGGGAGCAGTTCTTC. Protein product: CASSDTSWEQFF.

This clonotype has at least ten counts. The chain uses TRBV7-8 and TRBJ2-1; possibly TRBD2 for D (7 bases). CDR3 length: 15 residues. Per the germline V gene, CDR1 is SGHVS and CDR2 is FQNEAQ. V gave up 1 base and J gave up 4 bases, with 11 bases separating them. The CDR3 coding sequence is TGTGCCAGCAGCTTAGATGCGGGGGCGTACAATGAGCAGTTCTTC. Protein: CASSLDAGAYNEQFF.

There are many counts of this clonotype. V and J are TRBV5-1 and TRBJ2-5; no clear D. V shed 4 bases and J shed 2 bases, with 9 bases lying between them. The CDR3 consists of 13 residues. Germline values: CDR1 SGHRS, CDR2 YFSETQ. As DNA, the CDR3 is TGCGCCAGCAGCGCCCGTCCTCAAGAGACCCAGTACTTC. Protein sequence: CASSARPQETQYF. Variable domain in full (rest from reference TRBV5-1 and TRBJ2-5): KAGVTQTPRYLIKTRGQQVTLSCSPISGHRSVSWYQQTPGQGLQFLFEYFSETQRNKGNFPGRFSGRQFSNSRSEMNVSTLELGDSALYLCASSARPQETQYFGPGTRLLVL.

A word on this clonotype: A much larger clone sits a single nucleotide away, making a read error possible. This rearrangement joins TRBV27 to TRBJ2-6; TRBD1 matches at 7 bases. Germline trimming cut 8 bases from V and 0 bases from J; bases unmatched to any gene: 10. CDR1 and CDR2 (germline): MNHEY, SMNVEV (reference sequence). The CDR3 is 17 residues long. CDR3 residues: CASPSDRSHSGANVLTF. DNA for the CDR3: TGTGCCAGCCCCTCGGACAGGTCACACTCTGGGGCCAACGTCCTGACTTTC.

This clonotype turned up a few times. The chain combines TRBV4-3 with TRBJ2-1; D not resolved. The ends were cut back, 1 base at V and 4 bases at J, with 11 bases in the middle. This CDR3 is 15 amino acids long. Per the germline V gene, CDR1 is LGHNA and CDR2 is YSLEER. This CDR3 is CASSQGITDYNEQFF. CDR3 DNA: TGCGCCAGCAGCCAAGGTATAACAGATTACAATGAGCAGTTCTTC.

This clonotype showed up just a few times. The CDR3 reads CASSKSGGFADTQYF. The CDR3 DNA is TGTGCCAGCAGCAAATCCGGGGGTTTCGCAGATACGCAGTATTTT. The V and J genes are TRBV14 and TRBJ2-3, with D maybe TRBD2 (6 bases). Germline V gives CDR1 SGHDN, CDR2 FVKESK. The CDR3 length is 15 residues. The V end lost 5 bases, the J end lost 4 bases, and 16 bases lay between the germline ends.

This clonotype was picked up a small number of times. This chain connects TRBV3-1 to TRBJ2-3, with 11 bases aligning to TRBD2. J lost 2 bases, V lost 4 bases, and 5 bases had no gene match. CDR3 length: 16 amino acids. CDR1 and CDR2 (germline): LGHDT, YNNKEL (reference sequence). Here the CDR3 reads CASSPLAGGFTDTQYF. The CDR3, as DNA: TGTGCCAGCAGCCCGCTAGCGGGGGGCTTCACAGATACGCAGTATTTT.

This clonotype has at least ten counts. The chain uses TRBV6-4 and TRBJ2-6; a possible D gene is TRBD1 (7 bases). CDR1 and CDR2 from the germline V gene are MRHNA and SNTAGT. Trimming stripped 3 bases from V and 0 bases from J, with 9 bases between. CDR3 length equals 16 residues. The CDR3, as DNA: TGTGCCAGCAGTGAGCGGGACAGCTCTGGGGCCAACGTCCTGACTTTC. Translated: CASSERDSSGANVLTF.

This clonotype was picked up many times. The chain has TRBV11-1 and TRBJ1-6; TRBD1 might be the D (6 bases). The CDR3 has 14 amino acids. Trimming pared 5 bases from V and 10 bases from J, leaving 15 bases between. Germline V gives CDR1 SGHAT, CDR2 FQDESV (reference sequence). The DNA for the CDR3 is TGTGCCAGCAGCAACACCCGGACAGAGTCACCCCTCCACTTT. Protein sequence: CASSNTRTESPLHF.

J is TRBJ1-5 and V is TRBV10-3; TRBD1 matches 7 bases. Germline lookup yields CDR1 ENHRY and CDR2 SYGVKD. CDR3 length: 14 residues. V lost 6 bases and J lost 8; bases outside the gene matches: 10. The CDR3 reads CAIRETGNSEPQHF. The CDR3 DNA reads TGTGCCATCAGAGAGACAGGGAATAGTGAGCCCCAGCATTTT.

This clonotype was counted at least ten times. V gene TRBV29-1 combines with J gene TRBJ1-1; D not resolved. The germline V gene encodes CDR1 SQVTM and CDR2 ANQGSEA. The V end was cut by 3 bases, the J end by 0 bases, with 8 bases between. The length of the CDR3 is 13 residues. The CDR3 spells CSVERPLNTEAFF. CDR3 coding DNA: TGCAGCGTTGAGAGACCCCTGAACACTGAAGCTTTCTTT.